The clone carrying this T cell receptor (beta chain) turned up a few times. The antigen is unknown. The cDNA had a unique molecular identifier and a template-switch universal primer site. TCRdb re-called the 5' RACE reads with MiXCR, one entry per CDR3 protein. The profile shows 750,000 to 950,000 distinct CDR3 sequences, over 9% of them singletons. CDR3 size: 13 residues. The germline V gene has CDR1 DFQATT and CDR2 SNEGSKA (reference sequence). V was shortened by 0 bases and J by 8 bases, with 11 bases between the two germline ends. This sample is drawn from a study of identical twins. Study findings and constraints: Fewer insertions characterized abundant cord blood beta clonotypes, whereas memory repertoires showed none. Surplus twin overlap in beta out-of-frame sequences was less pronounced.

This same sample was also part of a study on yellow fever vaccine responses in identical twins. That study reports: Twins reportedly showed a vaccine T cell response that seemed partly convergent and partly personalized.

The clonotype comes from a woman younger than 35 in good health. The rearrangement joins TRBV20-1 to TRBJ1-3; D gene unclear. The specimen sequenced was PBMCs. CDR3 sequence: CSARDFRRDTIYF. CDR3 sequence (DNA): TGCAGTGCTAGAGACTTTCGGAGGGACACCATATATTTT.